This T cell receptor (beta chain) was sequenced for a study of OX40 agonist ivuxolimab in advanced cancers. The overall study: The drug used for patients, ivuxolimab, was an agonistic anti-OX40 (CD134) antibody. Eligibility admitted prior anti-PD-1, anti-PD-L1 or anti-CTLA-4 therapy; roughly 40% had some. At 82.7% male, the cohort had a mean age of approximately 60 years, ranging from roughly 20 to 90. General study points: Clonal expansion from baseline to week 6 occurred in both CD4+ and CD8+ T cells.

The CDR3 is made up of 16 amino acids. V was clipped by 1 base and J by 0 bases; unmatched bases: 5. Germline V gene data show CDR1 as MGHDK and CDR2 as SYGVNS. The data were produced by immunoSEQ multiplex PCR, yet TCRdb's version contains in-frame clones alone and is incomplete. Among over 80,000 clones listed, roughly 85% were seen once. Regarding this clone: Its antigen is undetermined.

Here the sequenced sample was CD4+ or CD8+ T cells sorted from blood, taken in a trial of the OX40 agonist ivuxolimab. The chain joins TRBV25-1 to TRBJ2-5; TRBD1 matches at 7 bases. The clonotype comes from an adult with an advanced solid tumor such as melanoma, head and neck, liver or kidney cancer. CDR3 in amino acids: CASSEFRTGNQETQYF. Here the CDR3 DNA reads TGTGCCAGCAGTGAATTCAGGACAGGAAACCAAGAGACCCAGTACTTC.